This paragraph reports one TCR beta chain. Its target is unknown. PCR amplification relied on 60 Vbeta primers (plus 13 Jbeta primers). The assay was immunoSEQ multiplex PCR, and TCRdb's table has in-frame clones only and misses some. The sample has 130,000 or so clones; about 70% are singletons. The data were obtained in a study of cytomegalovirus exposure and HLA in healthy donors. General study findings and limits: As a later analysis revealed, the rate of TCR association differed by HLA locus, with DRB1 most and HLA-C fewest. A prior analysis recorded that most TCR beta V segments were productive about 90% or about 30% of the time. Later analysis suggested most CMV-associated TCR beta chains were HLA-restricted.

CDR1 is LNHNV and CDR2 is YYDKDF in the germline V gene (reference sequence). Trimming took off 3 bases at V and 3 bases at J, with 15 bases between the two ends. The length of the CDR3 is 16 residues. The sample was PBMCs. The genes are TRBV15 and TRBJ1-5; D is unresolved. This clonotype originated in a middle-aged woman in good health and CMV-seropositive. The CDR3 DNA is TGTGCCACCAGCAGTCTGGGTCGGGAGTACAATCAGCCCCAGCATTTT. Translation gives CATSSLGREYNQPQHF.